Here is one TCR beta chain with its context. Its antigen remains unidentified. This sample stems from a study of monozygotic twins with cystic fibrosis. Measured with immunoSEQ multiplex PCR; TCRdb has only the in-frame clones, and not every one. The sample includes 29,000 or so clones, approximately 80% seen only once; the top ten take 0.88%. The CDR3 is 15 residues long. V was pared by 6 bases and J by 8 bases, with 13 bases of the junction left unmatched. The germline V gene encodes CDR1 MNHNS and CDR2 SASEGT. Overall study findings and caveats: V usage most resembled the co-twin in 13 of 16 pairs. No link emerged between shared CDR3 counts and age, concordance or severity. Monozygotic CF twins shared more identical nucleotide clonotypes than unrelated patients.

The V call is TRBV6-1, the J call TRBJ2-1, with 7 nucleotides matching TRBD2. The sequencing sample was made of blood. The receptor's source is a girl aged 2 to 9 with cystic fibrosis. The CDR3 sequence is CASSALGREIDEQFF. CDR3 coding DNA: TGTGCCAGCAGCGCCCTGGGGAGGGAGATCGATGAGCAGTTCTTC.